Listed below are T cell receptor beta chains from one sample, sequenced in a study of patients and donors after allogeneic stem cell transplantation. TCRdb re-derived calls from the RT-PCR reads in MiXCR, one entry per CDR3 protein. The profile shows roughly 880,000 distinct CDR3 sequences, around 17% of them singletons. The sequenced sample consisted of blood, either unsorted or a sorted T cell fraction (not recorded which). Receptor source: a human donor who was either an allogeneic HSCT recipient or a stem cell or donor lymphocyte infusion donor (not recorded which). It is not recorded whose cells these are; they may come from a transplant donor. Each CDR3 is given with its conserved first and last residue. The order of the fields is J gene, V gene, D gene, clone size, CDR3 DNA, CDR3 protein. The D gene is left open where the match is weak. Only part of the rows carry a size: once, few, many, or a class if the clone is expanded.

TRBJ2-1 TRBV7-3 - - TGTGCCAGCAGTCACCGCCGGGGGGCCTCCTACAATGAGCAGTTCTTC CASSHRRGASYNEQFF
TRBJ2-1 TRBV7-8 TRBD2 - TGTGCCAGCAGCTCACCCCCTAGCGGGAACTCCTACAATGAGCAGTTCTTC CASSSPPSGNSYNEQFF
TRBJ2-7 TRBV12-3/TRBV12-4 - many TGTGCCAGCAGTTCCGGAGGCCCATACGAGCAGTACTTC CASSSGGPYEQYF
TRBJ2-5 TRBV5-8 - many TGTGCCAGCAGCTTGATTGGGGTCGGGGAGACCCAGTACTTC CASSLIGVGETQYF
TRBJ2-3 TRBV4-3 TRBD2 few TGCGCCAGCAGCCTCGGGACTAGCGGGGATCTATATGGGGATACGCAGTATTTT CASSLGTSGDLYGDTQYF
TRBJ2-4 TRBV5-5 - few TGTGCCAGCAGCTTGGTTAGGGCAGGGGGGACCAAAAACATTCAGTACTTC CASSLVRAGGTKNIQYF
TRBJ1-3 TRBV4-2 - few TGTGCCAGCAGCCATCCCAGGATCGGGGCCATATATTTT CASSHPRIGAIYF
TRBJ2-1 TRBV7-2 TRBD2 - TGTGCCAGCAGCTCGAAGCGGGGAAGCTCCTACAATGAGCAGTTCTTC CASSSKRGSSYNEQFF
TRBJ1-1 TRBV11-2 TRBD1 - TGTGCCAGCAGCCATAGAAGGACAGGGGGTAGAATGGGGATGAACACTGAAGCTTTCTTT CASSHRRTGGRMGMNTEAFF
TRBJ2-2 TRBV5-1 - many TGCGCCAGCAGCCCACTTGTTAAAACGAACACCGGGGAGCTGTTTTTT CASSPLVKTNTGELFF
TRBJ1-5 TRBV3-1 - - TGTGCCAGCAGCCCTTATACTTTGAATCAGCCCCAGCATTTT CASSPYTLNQPQHF
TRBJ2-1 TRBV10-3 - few TGTGCCATCCGGTACTCCCAGGGTGGAGAGCAGTTCTTC CAIRYSQGGEQFF
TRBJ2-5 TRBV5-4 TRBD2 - TGTGCCAGCAGCCGATCTAGCGGGAACCAAGAGACCCAGTACTTC CASSRSSGNQETQYF
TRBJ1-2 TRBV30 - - TGTGCCTGGAGTTTCCAGAGGCGGGGCTATGGCTACACCTTC CAWSFQRRGYGYTF
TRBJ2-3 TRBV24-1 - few TGTGCCACCAGTGACCCGCGATCCATAACAGATACGCAGTATTTT CATSDPRSITDTQYF
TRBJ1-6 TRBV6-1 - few TGTGCCAGCACCCCTCCGGGAGGTTCACCCCTCCACTTT CASTPPGGSPLHF
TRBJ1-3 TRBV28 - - TGTGCCAGCAGCCCCCGACAGGCTGGAAACACCATATATTTT CASSPRQAGNTIYF
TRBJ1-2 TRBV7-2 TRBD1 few TGTGCCAGCAGCCGAGAACAGGGGCTTACTGGCTACACCTTC CASSREQGLTGYTF
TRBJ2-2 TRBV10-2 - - TGCGCCAGCAGTGAGACCCTAGGGACGGCCGCAAACACCGGGGAGCTGTTTTTT CASSETLGTAANTGELFF
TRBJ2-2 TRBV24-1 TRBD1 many TGTGCCACCAGGGACAGGGGAACCGGGGAGCTGTTTTTT CATRDRGTGELFF
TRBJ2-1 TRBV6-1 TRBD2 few TGTGCCAGCAGTCCGAACCTGGGACTAGCGGTGTACAATGAGCAGTTCTTC CASSPNLGLAVYNEQFF
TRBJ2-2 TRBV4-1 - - TGCGCCAGCAGCAAAAAATCCGGGGAGCTGTTTTTT CASSKKSGELFF
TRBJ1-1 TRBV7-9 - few TGTGCCAGCAGCTTAGTGTCCCCAGGGTCCACTGAAGCTTTCTTT CASSLVSPGSTEAFF
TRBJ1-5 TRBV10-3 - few TGTGCCATCAGTAAGGACAGAAATAGCAATCAGCCCCAGCATTTT CAISKDRNSNQPQHF
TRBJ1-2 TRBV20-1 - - TGCAGTGCTAGAGCTACAGGGTTAGCTAACTATGGCTACACCTTC CSARATGLANYGYTF
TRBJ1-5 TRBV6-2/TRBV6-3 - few TGTGCCAGCAGTTACTTAACTGAAAATCAGCCCCAGCATTTT CASSYLTENQPQHF
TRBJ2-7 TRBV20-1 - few TGCAGTGCAACACCCTGGCAGGGATTCTACGAGCAGTACTTC CSATPWQGFYEQYF
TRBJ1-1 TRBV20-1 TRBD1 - TGCAGTGCAACAGGGACAGTGAACACTGAAGCTTTCTTT CSATGTVNTEAFF
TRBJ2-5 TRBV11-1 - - TGTGCCAGCAGCCCGAGTGGGGTGTACCAAGAGACCCAGTACTTC CASSPSGVYQETQYF
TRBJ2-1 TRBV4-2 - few TGTGCCAGCAGCCAAGACGGGCGGGATTGGCAGTTCTTC CASSQDGRDWQFF
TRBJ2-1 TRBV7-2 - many TGTGCCAGCAGCGCTGTTGGGGGGTACAATGAGCAGTTCTTC CASSAVGGYNEQFF
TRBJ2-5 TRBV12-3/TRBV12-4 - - TGTGCCAGCAGGCGTTATAGTGGGGAGACCCAGTACTTC CASRRYSGETQYF
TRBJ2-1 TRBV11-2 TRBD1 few TGTGCCAGCAGCTCGCTTCGGACAGGGGGAAATGAGCAGTTCTTC CASSSLRTGGNEQFF
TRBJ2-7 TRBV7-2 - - TGTGCCAGCAGCTTACAATCTCCCTACGAGCAGTACTTC CASSLQSPYEQYF
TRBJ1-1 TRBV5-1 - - TGCGCCAGCAGCGAGCGGACAGTGAACACTGAAGCTTTCTTT CASSERTVNTEAFF
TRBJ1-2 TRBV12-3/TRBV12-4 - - TGTGCCAGCAGTCGTACCGGGACACCTTATGGCTACACCTTC CASSRTGTPYGYTF
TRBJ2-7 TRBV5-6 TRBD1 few TGTGCCACTACCACTCACGGGACAGGGAGATACGAGCAGTACTTC CATTTHGTGRYEQYF
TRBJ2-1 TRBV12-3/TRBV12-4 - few TGTGCCAGCAGTAACAGGGTTTTCAATGAGCAGTTCTTC CASSNRVFNEQFF
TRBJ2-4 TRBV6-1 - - TGTGCCAGCAGTGAAGCGCTTGGCCAGGGGGCCAAAAACATTCAGTACTTC CASSEALGQGAKNIQYF
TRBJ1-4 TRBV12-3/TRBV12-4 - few TGTGCCAGCAGTTTCCTCGGGAGATGGGATGAAAAACTGTTTTTT CASSFLGRWDEKLFF
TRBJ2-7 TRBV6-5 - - TGTGCCAGCAGTTACTCTCGTGGCGGGAGTAGGGGGGAGCAGTACTTC CASSYSRGGSRGEQYF
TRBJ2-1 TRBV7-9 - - TGTGCCAGCAGCTACTTAGGGGGGTGGCAAAACAATGAGCAGTTCTTC CASSYLGGWQNNEQFF
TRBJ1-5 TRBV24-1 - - TGTGCCACCAACGACGGGGGTCAGCCCCAGCATTTT CATNDGGQPQHF